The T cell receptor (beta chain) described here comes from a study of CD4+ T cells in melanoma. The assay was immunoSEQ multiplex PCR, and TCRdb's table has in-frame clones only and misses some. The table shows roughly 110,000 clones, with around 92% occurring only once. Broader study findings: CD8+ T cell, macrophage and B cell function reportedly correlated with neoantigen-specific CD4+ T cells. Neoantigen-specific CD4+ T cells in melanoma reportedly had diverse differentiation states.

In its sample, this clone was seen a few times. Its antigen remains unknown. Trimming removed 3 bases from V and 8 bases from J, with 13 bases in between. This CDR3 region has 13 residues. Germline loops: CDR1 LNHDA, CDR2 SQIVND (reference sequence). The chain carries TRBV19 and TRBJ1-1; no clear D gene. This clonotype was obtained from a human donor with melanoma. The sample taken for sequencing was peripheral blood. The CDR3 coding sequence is TGTGCCAGTAGTATCGGGAGAGGAGAGGAAGCTTTCTTT. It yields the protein CASSIGRGEEAFF.